This paragraph covers one TCR beta chain sequence. Its antigen is unidentified. The sample is drawn from a study of T cell repertoires in cytomegalovirus infection. Study summary: CMV epitopes, recently identified HLA-C-restricted and well-studied HLA-B-restricted, were used. Study conclusions and caveats: Cumulative public TCR beta family frequency identified CMV carriers with the relevant HLA.

The germline CDR1 and CDR2 sequences are ENHRY and SYGVKD. V lost 1 base to trimming and J lost 0 bases, with 16 bases between them. CDR3 length: 18 amino acids. TCRdb recomputed calls from the reads with MiXCR, one row per CDR3 protein. The table lists 830,000 or so distinct CDR3 sequences, about 30% of them singletons. The rearrangement uses TRBV10-3 and TRBJ1-3; D remains ambiguous. The source was cultured CD8+ T cells from PBMCs, collected from culture after CMV antigen stimulation. This receptor was obtained from a human donor in good health (CMV status not recorded). Some clones in this sample may be carry-over from other donors' samples. The CDR3 DNA follows: TGTGCCATCAGTGAGTATGGCCCGCAGGCACTCTCTGGAAACACCATATATTTT. Its translation: CAISEYGPQALSGNTIYF.